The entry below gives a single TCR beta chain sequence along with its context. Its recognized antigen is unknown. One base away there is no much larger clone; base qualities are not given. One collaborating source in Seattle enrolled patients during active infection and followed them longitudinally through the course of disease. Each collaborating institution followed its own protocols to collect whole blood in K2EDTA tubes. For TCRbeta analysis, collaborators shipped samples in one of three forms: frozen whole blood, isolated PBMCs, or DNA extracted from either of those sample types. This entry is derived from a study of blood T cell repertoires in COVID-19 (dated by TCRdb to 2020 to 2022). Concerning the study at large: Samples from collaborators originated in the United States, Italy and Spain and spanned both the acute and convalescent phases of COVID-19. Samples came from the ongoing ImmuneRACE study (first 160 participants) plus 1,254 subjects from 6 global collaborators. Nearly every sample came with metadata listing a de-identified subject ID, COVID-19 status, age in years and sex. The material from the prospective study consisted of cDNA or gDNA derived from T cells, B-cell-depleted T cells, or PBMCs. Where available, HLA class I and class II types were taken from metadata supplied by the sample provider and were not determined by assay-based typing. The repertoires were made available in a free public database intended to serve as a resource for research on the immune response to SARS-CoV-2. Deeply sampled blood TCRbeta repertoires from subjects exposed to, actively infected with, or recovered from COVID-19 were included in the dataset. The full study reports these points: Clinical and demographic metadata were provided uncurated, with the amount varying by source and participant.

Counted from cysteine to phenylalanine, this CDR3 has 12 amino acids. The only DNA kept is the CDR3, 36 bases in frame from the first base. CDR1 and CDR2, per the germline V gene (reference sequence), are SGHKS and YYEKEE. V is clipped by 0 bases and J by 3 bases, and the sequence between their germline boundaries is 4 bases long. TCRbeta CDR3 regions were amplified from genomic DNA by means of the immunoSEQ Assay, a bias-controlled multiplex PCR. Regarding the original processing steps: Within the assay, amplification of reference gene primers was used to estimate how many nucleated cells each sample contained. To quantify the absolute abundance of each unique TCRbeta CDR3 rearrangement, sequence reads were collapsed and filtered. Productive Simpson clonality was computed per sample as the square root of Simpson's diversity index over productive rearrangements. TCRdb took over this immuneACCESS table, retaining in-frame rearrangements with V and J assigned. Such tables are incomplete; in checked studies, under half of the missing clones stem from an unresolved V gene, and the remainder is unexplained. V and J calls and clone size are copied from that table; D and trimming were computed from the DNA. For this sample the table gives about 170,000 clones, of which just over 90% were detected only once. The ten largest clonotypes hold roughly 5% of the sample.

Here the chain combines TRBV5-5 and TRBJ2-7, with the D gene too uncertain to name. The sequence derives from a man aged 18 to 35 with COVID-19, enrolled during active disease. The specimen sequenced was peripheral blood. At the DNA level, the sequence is TGTGCCAGCAGCTTGGACGGCTACGAGCAGTACTTC. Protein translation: CASSLDGYEQYF.